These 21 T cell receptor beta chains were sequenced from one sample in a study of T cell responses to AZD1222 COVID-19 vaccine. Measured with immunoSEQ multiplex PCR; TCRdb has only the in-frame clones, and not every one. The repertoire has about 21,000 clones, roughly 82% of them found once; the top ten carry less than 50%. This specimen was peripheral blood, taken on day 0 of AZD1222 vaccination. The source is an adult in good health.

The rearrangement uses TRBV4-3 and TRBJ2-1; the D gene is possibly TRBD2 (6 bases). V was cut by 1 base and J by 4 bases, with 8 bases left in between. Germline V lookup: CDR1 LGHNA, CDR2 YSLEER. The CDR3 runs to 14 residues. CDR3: CASSQVGTYNEQFF. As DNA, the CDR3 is TGCGCCAGCAGCCAAGTAGGGACTTACAATGAGCAGTTCTTC.

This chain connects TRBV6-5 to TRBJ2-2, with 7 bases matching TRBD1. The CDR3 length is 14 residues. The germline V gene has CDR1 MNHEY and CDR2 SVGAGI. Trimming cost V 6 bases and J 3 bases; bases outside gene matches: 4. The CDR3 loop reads CASSRQGHTGELFF. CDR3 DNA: TGTGCCAGCAGCCGACAGGGTCACACCGGGGAGCTGTTTTTT.

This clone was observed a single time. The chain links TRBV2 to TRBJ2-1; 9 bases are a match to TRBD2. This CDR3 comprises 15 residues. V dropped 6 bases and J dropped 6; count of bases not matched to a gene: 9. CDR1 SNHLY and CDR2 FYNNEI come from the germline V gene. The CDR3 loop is CASSDERGDGNEQFF. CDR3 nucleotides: TGTGCCAGCAGCGATGAGCGGGGGGATGGCAATGAGCAGTTCTTC.

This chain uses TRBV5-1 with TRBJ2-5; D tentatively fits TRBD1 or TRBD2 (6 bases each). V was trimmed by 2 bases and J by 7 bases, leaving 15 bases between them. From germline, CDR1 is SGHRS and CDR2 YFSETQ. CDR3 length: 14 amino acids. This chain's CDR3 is CASSFSLGGSTQYF. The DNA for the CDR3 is TGCGCCAGCAGCTTTTCCTTAGGGGGGTCGACCCAGTACTTC. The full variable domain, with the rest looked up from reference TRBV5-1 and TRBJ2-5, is KAGVTQTPRYLIKTRGQQVTLSCSPISGHRSVSWYQQTPGQGLQFLFEYFSETQRNKGNFPGRFSGRQFSNSRSEMNVSTLELGDSALYLCASSFSLGGSTQYFGPGTRLLVL.

This CDR3 reads CASSRGLRDYGYTF. The CDR3 region has the DNA TGTGCCAGCAGTCGTGGGCTTAGGGACTATGGCTACACCTTC. The rearrangement links TRBV28 to TRBJ1-2; no definite D call. The germline gives CDR1 MDHEN, CDR2 SYDVKM. This CDR3 contains 14 residues. V shed 5 bases and J shed 3 bases, with 13 bases lying between them.

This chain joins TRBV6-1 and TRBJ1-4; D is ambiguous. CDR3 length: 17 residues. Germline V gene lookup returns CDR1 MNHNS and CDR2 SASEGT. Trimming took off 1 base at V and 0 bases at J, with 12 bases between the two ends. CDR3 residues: CASSEEETFATNEKLFF. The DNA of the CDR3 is TGTGCCAGCAGTGAAGAGGAAACTTTTGCAACTAATGAAAAACTGTTTTTT.

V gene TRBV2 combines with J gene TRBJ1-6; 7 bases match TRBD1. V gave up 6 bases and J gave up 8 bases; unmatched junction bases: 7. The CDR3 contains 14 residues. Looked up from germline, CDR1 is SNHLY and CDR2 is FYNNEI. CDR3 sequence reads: CASRKQGVDSPLHF. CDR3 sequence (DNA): TGTGCCAGCAGAAAGCAGGGGGTCGATTCACCCCTCCACTTT.

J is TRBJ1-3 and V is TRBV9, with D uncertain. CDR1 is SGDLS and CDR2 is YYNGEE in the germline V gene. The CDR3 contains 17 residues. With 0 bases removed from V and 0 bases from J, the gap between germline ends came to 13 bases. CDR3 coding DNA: TGTGCCAGCAGCGTAGCGCCTGGGTCAGTCTCTGGAAACACCATATATTTT. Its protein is CASSVAPGSVSGNTIYF.

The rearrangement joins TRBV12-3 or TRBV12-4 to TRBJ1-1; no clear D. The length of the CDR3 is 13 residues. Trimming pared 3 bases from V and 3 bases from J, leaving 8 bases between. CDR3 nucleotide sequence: TGTGCCAGCAGTTTGGTGGGGTACACTGAAGCTTTCTTT. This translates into CASSLVGYTEAFF.

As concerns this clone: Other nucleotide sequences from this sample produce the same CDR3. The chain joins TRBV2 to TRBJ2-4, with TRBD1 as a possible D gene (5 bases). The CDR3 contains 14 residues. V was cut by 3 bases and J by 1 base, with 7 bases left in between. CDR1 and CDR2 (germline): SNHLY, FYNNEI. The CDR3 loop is CASSETEAKNIQYF. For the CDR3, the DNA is TGTGCCAGCAGTGAGACAGAGGCCAAAAACATTCAGTACTTC.

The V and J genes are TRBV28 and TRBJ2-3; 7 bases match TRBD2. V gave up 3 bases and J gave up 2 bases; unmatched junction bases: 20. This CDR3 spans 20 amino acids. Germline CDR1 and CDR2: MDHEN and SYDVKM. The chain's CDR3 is CASSFHSGTPQGPNTDTQYF. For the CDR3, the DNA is TGTGCCAGCAGTTTCCACAGCGGGACTCCCCAGGGACCGAACACAGATACGCAGTATTTT. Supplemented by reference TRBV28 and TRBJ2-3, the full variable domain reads DVKVTQSSRYLVKRTGEKVFLECVQDMDHENMFWYRQDPGLGLRLIYFSYDVKMKEKGDIPEGYSVSREKKERFSLILESASTNQTSMYLCASSFHSGTPQGPNTDTQYFGPGTRLTVL.

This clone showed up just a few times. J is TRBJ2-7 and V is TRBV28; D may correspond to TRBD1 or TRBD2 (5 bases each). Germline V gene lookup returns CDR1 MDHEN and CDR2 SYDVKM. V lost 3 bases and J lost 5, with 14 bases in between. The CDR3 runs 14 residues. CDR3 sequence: CASSFGQGPHEQYF. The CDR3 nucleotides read TGTGCCAGCAGTTTTGGGCAGGGACCGCACGAGCAGTACTTC.

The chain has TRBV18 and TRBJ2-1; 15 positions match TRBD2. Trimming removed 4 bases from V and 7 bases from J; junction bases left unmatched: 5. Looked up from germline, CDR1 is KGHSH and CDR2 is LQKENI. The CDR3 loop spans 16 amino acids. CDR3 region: CASSQRTSGRGNEQFF. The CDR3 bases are TGTGCCAGCTCACAGCGGACTAGCGGGAGGGGTAATGAGCAGTTCTTC. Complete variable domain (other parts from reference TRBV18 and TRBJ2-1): NAGVMQNPRHLVRRRGQEARLRCSPMKGHSHVYWYRQLPEEGLKFMVYLQKENIIDESGMPKERFSAEFPKEGPSILRIQQVVRGDSAAYFCASSQRTSGRGNEQFFGPGTRLTVL.

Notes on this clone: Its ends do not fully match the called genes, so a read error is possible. CDR3: CASSQNRDYIEQFF. CDR3 nucleotide sequence: TGTGCCAGCAGCCAAAACAGGGATTACATTGAGCAGTTCTTC. J is TRBJ2-1 and V is TRBV3-1 (or the pseudogene TRBV3-2); TRBD1 might be the D (6 bases). The V gene's germline CDR1 is LGHDT and CDR2 YNNKEL (reference sequence). The CDR3 is 14 residues long.

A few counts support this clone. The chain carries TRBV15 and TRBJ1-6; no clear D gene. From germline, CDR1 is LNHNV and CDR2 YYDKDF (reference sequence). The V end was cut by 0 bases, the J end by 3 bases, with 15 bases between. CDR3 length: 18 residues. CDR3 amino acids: CATSRDLNPGIYNSPLHF. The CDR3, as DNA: TGTGCCACCAGCAGAGATCTTAATCCGGGTATCTATAATTCACCCCTCCACTTT.

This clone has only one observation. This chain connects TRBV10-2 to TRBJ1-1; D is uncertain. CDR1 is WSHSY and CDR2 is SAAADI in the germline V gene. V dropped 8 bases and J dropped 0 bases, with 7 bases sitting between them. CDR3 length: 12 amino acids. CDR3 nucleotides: TGCGCCAGCCTGGGTGTGAACACTGAAGCTTTCTTT. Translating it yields CASLGVNTEAFF.

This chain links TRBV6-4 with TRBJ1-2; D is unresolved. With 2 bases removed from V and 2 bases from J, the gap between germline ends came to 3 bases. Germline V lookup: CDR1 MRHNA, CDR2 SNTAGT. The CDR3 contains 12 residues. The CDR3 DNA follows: TGTGCCAGCAGTGACGACAACTATGGCTACACCTTC. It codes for CASSDDNYGYTF.

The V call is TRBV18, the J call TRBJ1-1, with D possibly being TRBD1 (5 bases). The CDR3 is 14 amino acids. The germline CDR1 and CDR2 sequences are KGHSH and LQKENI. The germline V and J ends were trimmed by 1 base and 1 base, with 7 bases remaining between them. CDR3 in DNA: TGTGCCAGCTCACCACAGGGGACGAACACTGAAGCTTTCTTT. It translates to CASSPQGTNTEAFF.

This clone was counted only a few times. The CDR3 region is CASSLGYRGDEQYF. CDR3 nucleotides: TGTGCCAGCAGCTTGGGGTATAGGGGTGACGAGCAGTACTTC. This chain links TRBV7-3 with TRBJ2-7; D is possibly TRBD1 (5 bases). V dropped 3 bases and J dropped 5 bases, with 14 bases sitting between them. Germline assignment: CDR1 SGHTA and CDR2 FQGTGA. The length of the CDR3 is 14 residues. Complete variable domain (other parts from reference TRBV7-3 and TRBJ2-7): GAGVSQTPSNKVTEKGKYVELRCDPISGHTALYWYRQSLGQGPEFLIYFQGTGAADDSGLPNDRFFAVRPEGSVSTLKIQRTERGDSAVYLCASSLGYRGDEQYFGPGTRLTVT.

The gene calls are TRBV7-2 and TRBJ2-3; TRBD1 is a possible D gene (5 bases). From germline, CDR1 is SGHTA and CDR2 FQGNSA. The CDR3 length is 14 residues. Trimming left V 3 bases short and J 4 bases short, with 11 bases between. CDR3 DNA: TGTGCCAGCAGCTTTAGGGTGGGGCCAGATACGCAGTATTTT. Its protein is CASSFRVGPDTQYF.

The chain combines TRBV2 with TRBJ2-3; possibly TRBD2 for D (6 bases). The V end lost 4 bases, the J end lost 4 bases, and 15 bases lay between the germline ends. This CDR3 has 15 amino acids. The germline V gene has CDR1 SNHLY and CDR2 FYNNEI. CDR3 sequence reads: CASSVDLEGPDTQYF. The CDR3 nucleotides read TGTGCCAGCAGTGTCGACTTGGAGGGGCCAGATACGCAGTATTTT.